A selection of T cell receptor beta chains follows, all from one sample in a study of cytomegalovirus exposure and HLA in healthy donors. Here immunoSEQ multiplex PCR was the method, and the copy in TCRdb shows in-frame clones only, minus some. This table has tens of thousands of clones, about nine tenths appearing once. Sample: PBMCs. The origin of the receptors is a young woman in good health and CMV-seropositive. Both conserved end residues are part of each CDR3. D genes are given only for firm matches. Size values are once, few and many counts, or a class for expanded clones, and some rows have none.

>11|-|TRBV6-1|TRBJ1-1|-
CASRAGTEAFF
TGTGCCAGCAGGGCGGGCACTGAAGCTTTCTTT
>22|TRBD2|TRBV19|TRBJ2-6|-
CASSNDSPSGGVDFSGANVLTF
TGTGCCAGTAGTAACGACTCTCCTAGCGGGGGGGTCGACTTCTCTGGGGCCAACGTCCTGACTTTC
>15|-|TRBV6-1|TRBJ2-7|-
CASSGGTAMAGEQYF
TGTGCCAGCAGTGGGGGGACCGCGATGGCGGGAGAGCAGTACTTC
>14|-|TRBV4-3|TRBJ2-2|-
CASSRTANTGELFF
TGCGCCAGCAGCCGAACAGCGAACACCGGGGAGCTGTTTTTT
>15|-|TRBV14|TRBJ2-5|-
CASSPGLTVVETQYF
TGTGCCAGCAGCCCGGGACTGACGGTCGTAGAGACCCAGTACTTC
>14|-|TRBV11-2|TRBJ2-5|-
CASSSTRGQETQYF
TGTGCCAGCAGTTCGACCCGGGGCCAAGAGACCCAGTACTTC
>18|TRBD1|TRBV28|TRBJ1-1|-
CASSFRGRGFGKSTEAFF
TGTGCCAGCAGTTTCAGGGGGCGTGGATTTGGGAAAAGCACTGAAGCTTTCTTT
>11|-|TRBV5-5|TRBJ2-7|-
CASSLAYEQYF
TGTGCCAGCAGCCTCGCCTACGAGCAGTACTTC
>14|TRBD1|TRBV7-9|TRBJ1-2|-
CASSSQGARYGYTF
TGTGCCAGCAGCAGCCAGGGGGCGCGATATGGCTACACCTTC
>15|TRBD2|TRBV9|TRBJ2-7|-
CASSVGSGVTYEQYF
TGTGCCAGCAGCGTAGGTAGCGGGGTGACCTACGAGCAGTACTTC
>15|TRBD1|TRBV6-5|TRBJ1-1|-
CASSYLGQGRAEAFF
TGTGCCAGCAGTTACTTAGGACAGGGGAGGGCTGAAGCTTTCTTT
>16|-|TRBV10-3|TRBJ2-6|-
CAISESAGAGANVLTF
TGTGCCATCAGTGAGTCAGCTGGGGCGGGGGCCAACGTCCTGACTTTC
>17|TRBD1|TRBV10-3|TRBJ2-2|-
CAISAYLTGASTGELFF
TGTGCCATCAGCGCCTATTTGACAGGGGCCTCCACCGGGGAGCTGTTTTTT
>15|TRBD2|TRBV6-4|TRBJ2-3|-
CASSEGSGGTDTQYF
TGTGCCAGCAGTGAAGGAAGCGGGGGAACAGATACGCAGTATTTT
>18|-|TRBV29-1|TRBJ2-1|once
CSGRSRLTGPSSYNEQFF
TGCAGCGGGAGGTCTCGACTCACAGGGCCCAGCTCCTACAATGAGCAGTTCTTC
>13|-|TRBV19|TRBJ1-1|-
CASLDRWNTEAFF
TGTGCCAGTCTGGACAGATGGAACACTGAAGCTTTCTTT
>13|-|TRBV5-1|TRBJ1-2|-
CASSPLPDRGYTF
TGCGCCAGCAGCCCCTTACCCGATCGGGGCTACACCTTC
>12|-|TRBV27|TRBJ2-1|-
CASSLQGIEQFF
TGTGCCAGCAGTCTCCAGGGGATTGAGCAGTTCTTC
>13|-|TRBV5-1|TRBJ1-1|-
CASSSDTTSWAFF
TGCGCCAGCAGCTCGGACACCACCTCTTGGGCTTTCTTT
>12|-|TRBV30|TRBJ1-2|-
CAWSRADYGYTF
TGTGCCTGGAGTCGAGCTGACTATGGCTACACCTTC
>14|-|TRBV2|TRBJ2-5|few
CASSEITGEETQYF
TGTGCCAGCAGTGAAATTACGGGTGAGGAGACCCAGTACTTC
>15|TRBD2|TRBV7-2|TRBJ2-3|-
CASGLAGGGADTQYF
TGTGCCAGCGGACTAGCGGGGGGAGGCGCAGATACGCAGTATTTT
>18|TRBD2|TRBV30|TRBJ2-7|once
CAWSVPRDSGGAADEQYF
TGTGCCTGGAGTGTCCCCCGCGATAGCGGGGGGGCTGCGGACGAGCAGTACTTC
>19|TRBD2|TRBV11-2|TRBJ2-1|-
CASSLVRLAGARLVGEQFF
TGTGCCAGCAGCTTAGTTCGGCTAGCGGGGGCTCGGTTAGTGGGCGAGCAGTTCTTC
>15|-|TRBV10-2|TRBJ1-6|-
CASSVGSSYNSPLHF
TGCGCCAGCAGTGTTGGTAGCTCCTATAATTCACCCCTCCACTTT
>10|-|TRBV20-1|TRBJ2-3|-
CSASKDTQYF
TGCAGTGCTAGTAAAGATACGCAGTATTTT
>14|TRBD1|TRBV19|TRBJ1-4|-
CASSVTGSNEKLFF
TGTGCCAGTAGCGTGACAGGGTCTAATGAAAAACTGTTTTTT
>17|-|TRBV9|TRBJ1-4|once
CASSVTASRATNEKLFF
TGTGCCAGCAGCGTAACGGCTAGCCGGGCAACTAATGAAAAACTGTTTTTT
>14|TRBD1|TRBV27|TRBJ2-7|-
CASRTGERSYEQYF
TGTGCCAGCAGAACAGGGGAAAGGTCCTACGAGCAGTACTTC
>15|TRBD1|TRBV6-5|TRBJ1-4|once
CASRPGTGPNEKLFF
TGTGCCAGCAGACCCGGGACAGGGCCTAATGAAAAACTGTTTTTT
>16|-|TRBV11-1|TRBJ1-6|-
CASSKSSGTRNSPLHF
TGTGCCAGCAGCAAATCCTCCGGGACACGGAATTCACCCCTCCACTTT
>15|TRBD2|TRBV19|TRBJ2-2|-
CASSMVLAVTGELFF
TGTGCCAGTAGTATGGTTCTAGCGGTTACCGGGGAGCTGTTTTTT
>20|TRBD2|TRBV4-1|TRBJ2-1|-
CASSQDPPLAGGQIYNEQFF
TGCGCCAGCAGCCAAGATCCCCCACTAGCGGGGGGACAAATCTACAATGAGCAGTTCTTC
>14|-|TRBV7-9|TRBJ1-2|-
CASSLGDTDYGYTF
TGTGCCAGCAGCTTAGGAGACACCGACTATGGCTACACCTTC
>16|-|TRBV7-9|TRBJ1-4|-
CASSSWLGATNEKLFF
TGTGCCAGCAGCTCTTGGTTAGGAGCAACTAATGAAAAACTGTTTTTT
>16|TRBD1|TRBV7-2|TRBJ2-3|-
CASSLARDRGGDTQYF
TGTGCCAGCAGCTTAGCCCGGGACAGGGGGGGGGATACGCAGTATTTT
>16|-|TRBV5-6|TRBJ2-1|-
CASSFPQGRVYNEQFF
TGTGCCAGCAGCTTTCCTCAGGGAAGGGTCTACAATGAGCAGTTCTTC
>13|-|TRBV30|TRBJ1-6|-
CAWSDRDRSPLHF
TGTGCCTGGAGTGACAGGGATCGGTCACCCCTCCACTTT
>16|-|TRBV2|TRBJ1-2|-
CASSDEGGRISRGYTF
TGTGCCAGCAGTGATGAGGGGGGGCGCATATCGAGGGGCTACACCTTC
>16|-|TRBV14|TRBJ1-6|few
CASSRITGNFNSPLHF
TGTGCCAGCAGCCGGATAACAGGGAACTTTAATTCACCCCTCCACTTT
>13|-|TRBV9|TRBJ1-1|-
CASSVGAGLKAFF
TGTGCCAGCAGCGTAGGGGCAGGGCTGAAAGCTTTCTTT
>13|-|TRBV4-2|TRBJ2-5|-
CASSQAHGETQYF
TGTGCCAGCAGCCAAGCCCACGGAGAGACCCAGTACTTC
>15|-|TRBV5-4|TRBJ2-7|-
CASSSRQGISYEQYF
TGTGCCAGCAGCTCCCGCCAGGGGATTTCCTACGAGCAGTACTTC
>16|TRBD2|TRBV9|TRBJ2-3|-
CASSVAPSGSTDTQYF
TGTGCCAGCAGCGTAGCTCCTAGCGGTAGCACAGATACGCAGTATTTT
>14|-|TRBV9|TRBJ2-7|once
CASSVGLPSYEQYF
TGTGCCAGCAGCGTAGGACTACCTTCCTACGAGCAGTACTTC